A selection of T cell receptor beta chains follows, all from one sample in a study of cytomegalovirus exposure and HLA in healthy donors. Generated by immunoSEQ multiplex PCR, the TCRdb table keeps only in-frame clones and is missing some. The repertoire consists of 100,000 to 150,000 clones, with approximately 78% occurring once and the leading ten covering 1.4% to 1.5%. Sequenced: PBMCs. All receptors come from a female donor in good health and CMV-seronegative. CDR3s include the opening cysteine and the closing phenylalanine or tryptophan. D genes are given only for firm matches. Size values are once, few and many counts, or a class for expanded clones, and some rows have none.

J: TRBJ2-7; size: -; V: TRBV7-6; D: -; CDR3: CASSLAGDAYEQYF; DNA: TGTGCCAGCAGCTTAGCGGGCGATGCATACGAGCAGTACTTC
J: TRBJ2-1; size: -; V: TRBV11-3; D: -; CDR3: CASSVAVAREQFF; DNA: TGTGCCAGCAGCGTCGCCGTAGCCCGTGAGCAGTTCTTC
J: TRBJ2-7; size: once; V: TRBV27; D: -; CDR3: CASSFGTTYEQYF; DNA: TGTGCCAGCAGTTTTGGCACGACCTACGAGCAGTACTTC
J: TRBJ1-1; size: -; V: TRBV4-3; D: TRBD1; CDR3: CASRQGTGSDAFF; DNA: TGCGCCAGCAGGCAAGGGACAGGGTCTGATGCTTTCTTT
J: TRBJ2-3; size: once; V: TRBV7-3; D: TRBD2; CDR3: CASSPLPSGTADTQYF; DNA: TGTGCCAGCAGCCCCCTCCCTAGCGGGACTGCAGATACGCAGTATTTT
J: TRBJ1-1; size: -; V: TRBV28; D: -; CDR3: CASSLAGFEAFF; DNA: TGTGCCAGCAGTTTGGCGGGGTTTGAAGCTTTCTTT
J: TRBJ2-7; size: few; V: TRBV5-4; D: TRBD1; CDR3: CASSLGARTGGNYEQYF; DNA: TGTGCCAGCAGCTTGGGGGCCCGGACAGGGGGGAACTACGAGCAGTACTTC
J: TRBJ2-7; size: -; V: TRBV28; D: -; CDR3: CASSLQAYEQYF; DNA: TGTGCCAGCAGTTTACAGGCCTACGAGCAGTACTTC
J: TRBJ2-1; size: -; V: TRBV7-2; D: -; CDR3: CASSLDTYNEQFF; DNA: TGTGCCAGCAGCCTCGACACCTACAATGAGCAGTTCTTC
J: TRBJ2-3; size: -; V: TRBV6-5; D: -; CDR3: CASSPGGDTQYF; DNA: TGTGCCAGCAGTCCAGGGGGGGATACGCAGTATTTT
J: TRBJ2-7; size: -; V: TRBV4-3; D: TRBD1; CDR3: CASSQDLLGQGLGEQYF; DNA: TGCGCCAGCAGCCAAGATCTCCTGGGACAGGGATTGGGCGAGCAGTACTTC
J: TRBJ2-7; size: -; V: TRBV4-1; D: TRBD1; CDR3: CASSQEQPGTGSYF; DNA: TGCGCCAGCAGCCAAGAACAACCCGGGACAGGGTCGTACTTC
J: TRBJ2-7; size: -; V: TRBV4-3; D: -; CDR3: CASSQDTLVSSYEQYF; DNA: TGCGCCAGCAGCCAAGATACGCTGGTGAGCTCCTACGAGCAGTACTTC
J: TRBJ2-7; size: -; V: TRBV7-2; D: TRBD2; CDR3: CASINDRLAGGGRSYEQYF; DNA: TGTGCCAGCATCAACGACCGACTAGCGGGAGGGGGAAGGTCCTACGAGCAGTACTTC
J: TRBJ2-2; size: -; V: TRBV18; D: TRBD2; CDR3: CASGLAVNTGELFF; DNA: TGTGCCAGCGGACTAGCGGTAAACACCGGGGAGCTGTTTTTT
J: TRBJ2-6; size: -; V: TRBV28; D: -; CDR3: CASSFGGSSGANVLTF; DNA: TGTGCCAGCAGTTTTGGCGGAAGCTCTGGGGCCAACGTCCTGACTTTC
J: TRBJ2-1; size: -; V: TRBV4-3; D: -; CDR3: CASSRRGNEQFF; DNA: TGCGCCAGCAGCCGCAGGGGAAATGAGCAGTTCTTC
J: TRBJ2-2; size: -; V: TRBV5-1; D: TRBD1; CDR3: CASGGWDSLNTGELFF; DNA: TGCGCCAGCGGGGGTTGGGACAGCTTGAACACCGGGGAGCTGTTTTTT
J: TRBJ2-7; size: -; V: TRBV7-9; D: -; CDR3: CASAGTKAYEQYF; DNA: TGTGCCAGCGCCGGGACAAAGGCCTACGAGCAGTACTTC
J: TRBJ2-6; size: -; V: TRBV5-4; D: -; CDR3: CASSPDSSGANVLTF; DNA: TGTGCCAGCAGCCCCGACAGCTCTGGGGCCAACGTCCTGACTTTC
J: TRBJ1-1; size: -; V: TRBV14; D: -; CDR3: CASSQSAATEAFF; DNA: TGTGCCAGCAGCCAATCGGCGGCCACTGAAGCTTTCTTT
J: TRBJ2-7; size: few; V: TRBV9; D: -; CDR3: CASSPWGYGNSEQYF; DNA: TGTGCCAGCAGCCCCTGGGGCTATGGGAATTCCGAGCAGTACTTC
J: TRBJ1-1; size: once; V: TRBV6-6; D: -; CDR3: CASIPNWTVNTEAFF; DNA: TGTGCCAGCATCCCCAACTGGACAGTGAACACTGAAGCTTTCTTT
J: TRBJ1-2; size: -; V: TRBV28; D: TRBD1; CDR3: CASSIQGTRGYTF; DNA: TGTGCCAGCAGTATACAGGGGACGAGGGGCTACACCTTC
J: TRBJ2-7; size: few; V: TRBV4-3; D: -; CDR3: CASSIQGGEQYF; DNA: TGCGCCAGCAGCATTCAGGGGGGTGAGCAGTACTTC
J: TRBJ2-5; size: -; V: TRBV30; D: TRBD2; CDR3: CAWSGRGKLQETQYF; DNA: TGTGCCTGGAGTGGGCGGGGGAAACTCCAAGAGACCCAGTACTTC
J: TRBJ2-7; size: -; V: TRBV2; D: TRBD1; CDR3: CASSGGDSSPGRKPYEQYF; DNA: TGTGCCAGCAGTGGAGGGGACAGTTCCCCGGGTCGGAAACCCTACGAGCAGTACTTC
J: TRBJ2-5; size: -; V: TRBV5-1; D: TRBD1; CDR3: CASSLTGTGEQTQYF; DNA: TGCGCCAGCAGCCTGACCGGGACAGGGGAGCAGACCCAGTACTTC
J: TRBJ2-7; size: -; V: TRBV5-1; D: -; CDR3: CASRSGQTYEQYF; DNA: TGCGCCAGCAGGTCAGGACAGACCTACGAGCAGTACTTC
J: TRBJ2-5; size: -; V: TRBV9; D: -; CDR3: CASSLNRGSGETQYF; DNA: TGTGCCAGCAGCCTAAACAGAGGGTCGGGAGAGACCCAGTACTTC